The 30 T cell receptor beta chains in this list originate from one sample, sequenced in a study of shared clonotypes between healthy human individuals. The repertoire was sequenced with immunoSEQ multiplex PCR; TCRdb's copy has only in-frame clones and lacks some. The data hold 2.5 million or so clones, with 85% to 95% observed a single time. Sequencing used naive CD4+ T cells sorted from blood. The sample's subset: CD45RA+ positively selected. The origin of the receptors is a man aged 18 to 29 in good health.

On this clone: Sequence at one end of the junction differs from germline and may be a read error. The chain is built from TRBV19 and TRBJ2-7, with 11 bases identical to TRBD1. Germline CDR1 LNHDA, CDR2 SQIVND (reference sequence). CDR3 length: 14 residues. The CDR3 nucleotides are TGTGCCAGTAGCAGGACAGGGGGCTCCCACGAGCAGTACTTC. It specifies CASSRTGGSHEQYF.

DNA for the CDR3: TGTGCCAGCAGCCGAGTTTTTAGCGGGCTATGGGGTTACGAGCAGTACTTC. Protein product: CASSRVFSGLWGYEQYF. This chain links TRBV11-2 with TRBJ2-7, with 7 bases fitting TRBD2. V was clipped by 5 bases and J by 4 bases; unmatched bases: 17. This CDR3 has 17 residues. Germline CDR1 and CDR2: SGHAT and FQNNGV.

For this clone: At one of its ends the junction is not consistent with the germline gene, which may arise from a read error. The chain has TRBV28 and TRBJ2-7, with TRBD1 matching 7 bases. Germline V gene sequence: CDR1 MDHEN, CDR2 SYDVKM. The CDR3 extends over 13 amino acids. CDR3 protein: CASSQPQGEVRDF. In DNA, the CDR3 is TGTGCCAGCAGCCAACCGCAGGGGGAAGTAAGGGATTTC.

The V call is TRBV5-1, the J call TRBJ2-3; unclear D gene. The V end was cut by 0 bases, the J end by 1 base, with 12 bases between. The CDR3 is 16 amino acids. In germline, CDR1 is SGHRS, CDR2 YFSETQ. In DNA form, the CDR3 reads TGCGCCAGCAGCTTGGGACGGTACTACGGCACAGATACGCAGTATTTT. As protein: CASSLGRYYGTDTQYF.

Only one count was recorded for this clone. This chain links TRBV7-2 with TRBJ1-2; no clear D gene. The V gene lost 5 bases and the J gene lost 7 bases, with 17 bases spanning the gap. The CDR3 is 14 residues long. Germline V CDR1 and CDR2: SGHTA, FQGNSA. CDR3 residues: CASSAPSGLGGYTF. The CDR3 bases are TGTGCCAGCAGCGCCCCGTCTGGGCTGGGTGGCTACACCTTC.

About this clone: The sample carries other DNA sequences with the same CDR3. The gene calls are TRBV20-1 and TRBJ2-3, with D unclear. The ends were cut back, 6 bases at V and 6 bases at J, with 7 bases in the middle. The CDR3 covers 10 residues. CDR1 is DFQATT, CDR2 SNEGSKA, per germline (reference sequence). This CDR3 is CSARRDTQYF. CDR3 nucleotide sequence: TGCAGTGCACGTCGGGATACGCAGTATTTT.

The V call is TRBV5-4, the J call TRBJ2-3; no firm D call. The CDR3 extends over 14 amino acids. Between the trimmed V and J ends, which lost 1 base and 2 bases, there was a span of 8 bases. Germline V gives CDR1 SGHNT, CDR2 YYREEE (reference sequence). In DNA, the CDR3 is TGTGCCAGCAGCTTGACGATTGTCACAGATACGCAGTATTTT. Its translation is CASSLTIVTDTQYF.

The chain combines TRBV27 with TRBJ1-2, with 7 bases matching TRBD1. V lost 5 bases to trimming and J lost 6 bases; unmatched junction nucleotides: 18. CDR3 length equals 17 residues. Germline-derived CDR1 and CDR2 are MNHEY and SMNVEV (reference sequence). CDR3 protein: CASSQGGRGGILDGYTF. As DNA, the CDR3 is TGTGCCAGCAGTCAAGGGGGCCGTGGGGGGATATTGGATGGCTACACCTTC.

This chain uses TRBV11-2 with TRBJ2-3, with TRBD2 identical over 7 bases. The CDR3 totals 18 residues. V was clipped by 5 bases and J by 0 bases; unmatched bases: 14. The germline gives CDR1 SGHAT, CDR2 FQNNGV. CDR3 loop: CASSPGPGGKTSTDTQYF. The CDR3 nucleotides are TGTGCCAGCAGCCCGGGCCCCGGGGGGAAAACTAGCACAGATACGCAGTATTTT.

With regard to this clone: Other DNA sequences in the same sample also yield this CDR3. The chain uses TRBV2 and TRBJ1-1, with a tentative D call TRBD1 (6 bases). The V gene lost 1 base and the J gene lost 1 base, with 7 bases spanning the gap. Germline loops: CDR1 SNHLY, CDR2 FYNNEI. The CDR3 spans 14 residues. CDR3 in amino acids: CASSEGGPNTEAFF. The DNA for the CDR3 is TGTGCCAGCAGTGAAGGGGGGCCGAACACTGAAGCTTTCTTT.

The gene calls are TRBV11-2 and TRBJ2-7; D gene uncertain. There are 15 residues in the CDR3. Deletions cut 4 bases from V and 0 bases from J, with 13 bases between. Germline-derived CDR1 and CDR2 are SGHAT and FQNNGV. The CDR3 nucleotides are TGTGCCAGCAGCTCTGGCCCGGTGGCCTCCTACGAGCAGTACTTC. Translating gives CASSSGPVASYEQYF.

With regard to this clone: This same CDR3 is encoded by further DNA sequences in the sample. V is TRBV7-9 and J is TRBJ2-7; unclear D gene. The CDR3 is 13 residues long. CDR1 and CDR2 (germline): SEHNR, FQNEAQ (reference sequence). Trimming left V 2 bases short and J 5 bases short, with 10 bases between. The CDR3 here is CASSLKGPHEQYF. CDR3 coding DNA: TGTGCCAGCAGCTTAAAGGGTCCCCACGAGCAGTACTTC.

This clone was seen only once. The chain uses TRBV6-6 and TRBJ2-3, with 7 bases matching TRBD1. Germline loops: CDR1 MNHNY, CDR2 SVGAGI (reference sequence). The CDR3 length is 15 residues. Trimming at V came to 5 bases and at J to 2 bases, leaving 7 bases not matched to a gene. The CDR3 spells CASSKGAQYTDTQYF. For the CDR3, the DNA is TGTGCCAGCAGTAAGGGGGCTCAGTACACAGATACGCAGTATTTT.

The rearrangement joins TRBV4-3 to TRBJ1-6; D is undetermined. Trimming removed 2 bases at V and 8 bases at J, with 19 bases between. CDR1 and CDR2 (germline): LGHNA, YSLEER. The CDR3 covers 17 residues. The CDR3: CASSQTPLGSGDSPLHF. CDR3 nucleotide sequence: TGCGCCAGCAGCCAAACGCCGTTGGGAAGTGGAGATTCACCCCTCCACTTT.

This chain uses TRBV28 with TRBJ1-5, with D uncertain. The ends were cut back, 2 bases at V and 4 bases at J, with 15 bases in the middle. The CDR3 sequence is 16 residues long. CDR1 MDHEN and CDR2 SYDVKM come from the germline V gene. Here the CDR3 DNA reads TGTGCCAGCAGTTTAAGGACTTACTATCTAAATCAGCCCCAGCATTTT. Amino acid sequence: CASSLRTYYLNQPQHF.

The genes are TRBV4-3 and TRBJ1-1, with D uncertain. Trimming took 0 bases from V and 2 from J, leaving 7 bases between them. CDR1 and CDR2 from the germline V gene are LGHNA and YSLEER. The length of the CDR3 is 14 residues. This chain's CDR3 is CASSQESDNTEAFF. The CDR3 region has the DNA TGCGCCAGCAGCCAAGAGTCAGATAACACTGAAGCTTTCTTT.

This chain uses TRBV6-5 with TRBJ1-3, with a weak D call TRBD1 (6 bases). CDR1 and CDR2 (germline): MNHEY, SVGAGI. This CDR3 comprises 14 residues. Trimming stripped 5 bases from V and 11 bases from J, with 19 bases between. Here the CDR3 DNA reads TGTGCCAGCAGTCCCGGGACATCGGAAAGGGCCATATATTTT. This encodes CASSPGTSERAIYF.

The chain employs TRBV28 and TRBJ1-5, with 9 bases matching TRBD1. Germline lookup yields CDR1 MDHEN and CDR2 SYDVKM. The CDR3 runs to 16 residues. V lost 4 bases and J lost 6; bases outside the gene matches: 10. The CDR3 DNA is TGTGCCAGCAGTTCTTCCGGGACAGGGTCGGGTCAGCCCCAGCATTTT. Translation: CASSSSGTGSGQPQHF.

The gene calls are TRBV10-3 and TRBJ1-6; the D gene is possibly TRBD1 (6 bases). The V end was cut by 3 bases, the J end by 8 bases, with 17 bases between. The length of the CDR3 is 16 residues. Germline assignment: CDR1 ENHRY and CDR2 SYGVKD. CDR3 nucleotides: TGTGCCATCAGTGAAACCCTCGCCAGGGGCCATTCACCCCTCCACTTT. Translating gives CAISETLARGHSPLHF.

The J gene is TRBJ2-3, the V gene TRBV7-2; D may be TRBD1 or TRBD2 (5 bases each). Between the trimmed V and J ends, which lost 5 bases and 0 bases, there was a span of 12 bases. This CDR3 spans 15 amino acids. Germline V gene lookup returns CDR1 SGHTA and CDR2 FQGNSA. CDR3 nucleotides: TGTGCCAGCAGCATCCCGGGACCTAGCACAGATACGCAGTATTTT. This codes for CASSIPGPSTDTQYF.

For this clone: This specimen includes other DNA sequences encoding the same CDR3. This sequence joins TRBV29-1 and TRBJ1-1; 10 nucleotides match TRBD1. The CDR3 loop spans 13 amino acids. The V segment lost 6 bases and the J segment 2 bases; nucleotides outside the gene matches: 3. The germline V gene encodes CDR1 SQVTM and CDR2 ANQGSEA. The CDR3 reads CSVVTGGNTEAFF. CDR3 nucleotides: TGCAGCGTCGTGACAGGGGGCAACACTGAAGCTTTCTTT.

This chain links TRBV5-5 with TRBJ1-1; 12 bases map to TRBD1. CDR3 length equals 15 residues. Trimming took 1 base from V and 6 from J; bases not matched to a gene: 4. Germline lookup yields CDR1 SGHKS and CDR2 YYEKEE (reference sequence). In DNA, the CDR3 is TGTGCCAGCAGCTTGTTGGGGACAGGGGGCCCTGAAGCTTTCTTT. Residues: CASSLLGTGGPEAFF.

This chain connects TRBV7-9 to TRBJ2-7; no definite D call. This CDR3 region has 11 residues. Per germline, CDR1 SEHNR and CDR2 FQNEAQ (reference sequence). V shed 5 bases and J shed 6 bases, with 8 bases lying between them. The CDR3 region is CASSRATEQYF. The CDR3 DNA reads as TGTGCCAGCAGCCGGGCCACCGAGCAGTACTTC.

The gene calls are TRBV5-6 and TRBJ1-5; D may be TRBD1 (5 bases). CDR1 SGHDT and CDR2 YYEEEE come from the germline V gene. Trimming removed 0 bases at V and 7 bases at J, with 8 bases between. CDR3 length: 13 amino acids. The CDR3 loop reads CASSLVGGQPQHF. CDR3 nucleotides: TGTGCCAGCAGCTTGGTGGGGGGACAGCCCCAGCATTTT.

The V and J genes are TRBV5-6 and TRBJ2-5; D is possibly TRBD1 (6 bases). This CDR3 is built from 15 residues. Trimming removed 2 bases at V and 0 bases at J, with 11 bases between. Looked up from germline, CDR1 is SGHDT and CDR2 is YYEEEE. The DNA for the CDR3 is TGTGCCAGCAGCTTCAGGGGAGCGTACCAAGAGACCCAGTACTTC. Protein: CASSFRGAYQETQYF.

The chain uses TRBV29-1 and TRBJ1-2; possibly TRBD1 for D (5 bases). Trimming took 4 bases from V and 2 from J, leaving 11 bases between them. CDR3 size: 13 residues. CDR1 is SQVTM, CDR2 ANQGSEA, per germline. CDR3 sequence reads: CSVAGRENYGYTF. CDR3 DNA: TGCAGCGTTGCTGGCAGGGAAAACTATGGCTACACCTTC.

This chain uses TRBV7-9 with TRBJ2-3; 7 bases are a match to TRBD1. The V segment lost 2 bases and the J segment 2 bases; nucleotides outside the gene matches: 4. The CDR3 is 15 residues long. Germline CDR1 and CDR2: SEHNR and FQNEAQ (reference sequence). CDR3 amino acids: CASSLRDSNTDTQYF. In DNA form, the CDR3 reads TGTGCCAGCAGCTTAAGGGACAGCAACACAGATACGCAGTATTTT. Combining the CDR3 with reference TRBV7-9 and TRBJ2-3 gives the whole variable domain DTGVSQNPRHKITKRGQNVTFRCDPISEHNRLYWYRQTLGQGPEFLTYFQNEAQLEKSRLLSDRFSAERPKGSFSTLEIQRTEQGDSAMYLCASSLRDSNTDTQYFGPGTRLTVL.

Notes on this clone: The same CDR3 arises from other DNA sequences in this sample as well. V and J are TRBV30 and TRBJ1-6, with D possibly TRBD1 on 5 matching bases. The CDR3 runs to 12 residues. The V end lost 5 bases, the J end lost 7 bases, and 9 bases lay between the germline ends. Germline V gene sequence: CDR1 GTSNPN, CDR2 SVGIG (reference sequence). CDR3 loop: CAWGRVNSPLHF. DNA of the CDR3: TGTGCCTGGGGCAGGGTAAATTCACCCCTCCACTTT.

The rearrangement links TRBV11-3 to TRBJ2-7, with a weak D call TRBD1 (6 bases). The germline CDR1 and CDR2 sequences are SGHNT and YENEEA. Between the trimmed V and J ends, which lost 5 bases and 2 bases, there was a span of 10 bases. This CDR3 contains 13 residues. The CDR3, as DNA: TGTGCCAGCAGCCCCCGGGACACCTACGAGCAGTACTTC. This translates into CASSPRDTYEQYF.

The chain uses TRBV5-1 and TRBJ2-5, with 12 bases lining up with TRBD1. V lost 3 bases to trimming and J lost 3 bases; unmatched junction nucleotides: 6. Germline CDR1 reads SGHRS; CDR2 reads YFSETQ. The CDR3 length is 16 residues. The CDR3 nucleotides read TGCGCCAGCAGCTGGGGGACAGGGGGCGCGGAAGAGACCCAGTACTTC. It codes for CASSWGTGGAEETQYF.